Listed below are T cell receptor beta chains from one sample, sequenced in a study of shared clonotypes between healthy human individuals. Assay: immunoSEQ multiplex PCR; the TCRdb copy retains only in-frame clones and omits some. The sample contains 2 million to 2.5 million clones, 85% to 95% of which appear only once. The sequenced material came from naive CD4+ T cells from PBMCs. The receptors were sampled from a man aged 18 to 35 in good health. Some clones in this sample may be carry-over from other donors' samples. The CDR3 runs from the conserved cysteine through the conserved F or W. The order of the fields is J gene, V gene, clone size, D gene, CDR3 protein, CDR3 DNA. The D gene is left open where the match is weak. Not every row has a clone size; where given, it reads once, few, many or a size class.

TRBJ2-3	TRBV19	once	TRBD1	CASTYRDSRRGDTQYF	TGTGCCAGTACCTATAGGGACAGTCGCCGAGGAGATACGCAGTATTTT
TRBJ2-3	TRBV30	NA	NA	CAWSRRDTQYF	TGTGCCTGGAGTCGAAGAGATACGCAGTATTTT
TRBJ2-3	TRBV6-4	NA	NA	CASSDAFRLNTDTQYF	TGTGCCAGCAGTGACGCGTTCCGCCTGAACACAGATACGCAGTATTTT
TRBJ2-2	TRBV5-1	NA	NA	CASREGNTGELFF	TGCGCCAGCAGGGAGGGTAACACCGGGGAGCTGTTTTTT
TRBJ1-5	TRBV18	NA	NA	CASSLFRSGGNQPQHF	TGTGCCAGCTCACTCTTTAGGTCGGGCGGCAATCAGCCCCAGCATTTT
TRBJ2-3	TRBV5-1	NA	NA	CASSFRDTSTDTQYF	TGCGCCAGCAGCTTCCGGGACACCAGCACAGATACGCAGTATTTT
TRBJ2-1	TRBV30	NA	NA	CAWSVPARREQFF	TGTGCCTGGAGTGTACCGGCTCGTAGGGAGCAGTTCTTC
TRBJ2-7	TRBV27	once	NA	CASSRRTGRGNEQYF	TGTGCCAGCAGTAGGCGGACAGGGAGGGGCAACGAGCAGTACTTC
TRBJ1-3	TRBV30	NA	NA	CAWSVLRGMKNTIYF	TGTGCCTGGAGTGTACTTCGGGGCATGAAAAACACCATATATTTT
TRBJ2-1	TRBV28	NA	NA	CASSKPAAVFYNEQFF	TGTGCCAGCAGCAAGCCAGCGGCAGTGTTCTACAATGAGCAGTTCTTC
TRBJ1-2	TRBV19	once	TRBD1	CASTDRLDRGRNYGYTF	TGTGCCAGTACCGACCGCCTAGACAGGGGGCGAAACTATGGCTACACCTTC
TRBJ1-1	TRBV7-3	NA	NA	CASSLTRGAEAFF	TGTGCCAGCAGTTTGACTAGGGGTGCTGAAGCTTTCTTT
TRBJ1-1	TRBV28	NA	TRBD1	CASSGDRGAGTEAFF	TGTGCCAGCAGTGGAGACAGGGGAGCCGGCACTGAAGCTTTCTTT
TRBJ2-1	TRBV28	NA	NA	CASSSTGMGKAGFF	TGTGCCAGCAGTTCCACAGGAATGGGGAAAGCTGGGTTCTTC
TRBJ2-1	TRBV29-1	NA	NA	CSVGTTYEQFF	TGCAGCGTTGGTACTACGTATGAGCAGTTCTTC
TRBJ2-1	TRBV29-1	NA	NA	CSVARSPLPPEDEQFF	TGCAGCGTGGCCCGCTCCCCCCTTCCGCCAGAGGATGAGCAGTTCTTC
TRBJ2-5	TRBV7-2	once	TRBD2	CASSELAGGRETQYF	TGTGCCAGCAGCGAACTAGCGGGAGGCAGGGAGACCCAGTACTTC
TRBJ1-3	TRBV9	NA	NA	CASSHRSGNTIYF	TGTGCCAGCAGCCACAGATCTGGAAACACCATATATTTT
TRBJ2-1	TRBV5-1	NA	TRBD1	CASGSGRVGQGANEQFF	TGCGCCAGCGGCTCCGGCCGGGTGGGACAGGGGGCCAATGAGCAGTTCTTC
TRBJ2-7	TRBV30	NA	TRBD1	CAWGDSPYEQYF	TGTGCCTGGGGGGACAGTCCCTACGAGCAGTACTTC
TRBJ2-5	TRBV6-1	NA	NA	CASSRRERGSETQYF	TGTGCCAGCAGTCGACGGGAGAGAGGGAGTGAGACCCAGTACTTC
TRBJ2-1	TRBV29-1	NA	NA	CSVDPWISPSNEQFF	TGCAGCGTTGACCCCTGGATCAGTCCCTCCAATGAGCAGTTCTTC
TRBJ1-4	TRBV5-1	NA	NA	CASSWALNEKLFF	TGCGCCAGCAGTTGGGCCCTTAATGAAAAACTGTTTTTT
TRBJ2-5	TRBV2	NA	TRBD2	CASSGTSGPETQYF	TGTGCCAGCAGCGGGACTAGCGGACCAGAGACCCAGTACTTC
TRBJ2-7	TRBV5-4	NA	NA	CASSLARQTYEQYF	TGTGCCAGCAGCTTGGCTAGGCAAACCTACGAGCAGTACTTC
TRBJ2-2	TRBV5-1	NA	TRBD2	CASSALAGEVGELFF	TGCGCCAGCAGCGCTCTAGCGGGAGAGGTCGGGGAGCTGTTTTTT
TRBJ1-1	TRBV28	NA	NA	CASAGTAALNTEAFF	TGTGCCAGCGCCGGGACCGCGGCCCTGAACACTGAAGCTTTCTTT
TRBJ2-1	TRBV18	NA	TRBD2	CASSPRTSGISEQFF	TGTGCCAGCTCACCACGAACTAGCGGGATCAGTGAGCAGTTCTTC
TRBJ1-1	TRBV4-3	few	NA	CATALRAGLNTEAFF	TGCGCCACCGCACTGAGGGCAGGACTGAACACTGAAGCTTTCTTT
TRBJ2-5	TRBV11-2	NA	TRBD2	CASSLGTSSGSETQYF	TGTGCCAGCAGCTTAGGAACGTCTAGCGGGAGTGAGACCCAGTACTTC
TRBJ1-1	TRBV18	NA	NA	CASSPGLTTPEAFF	TGTGCCAGCTCACCCGGACTTACCACACCTGAAGCTTTCTTT
TRBJ1-1	TRBV13	NA	NA	CASLPGGTNTEAFF	TGTGCCAGCTTGCCTGGGGGCACGAACACTGAAGCTTTCTTT
TRBJ2-7	TRBV28	NA	TRBD2	CAIDTWGGYEQYF	TGTGCCATCGATACTTGGGGGGGCTACGAGCAGTACTTC
TRBJ1-3	TRBV7-9	NA	NA	CASSRAWDRQDTIYF	TGTGCCAGCAGCCGAGCCTGGGACCGTCAGGACACCATATATTTT
TRBJ2-5	TRBV9	NA	TRBD1	CASSKQGASETQYF	TGTGCCAGCAGCAAACAGGGGGCTTCAGAGACCCAGTACTTC
TRBJ2-6	TRBV29-1	once	NA	CSVAQGSGANVLTF	TGCAGCGTAGCACAGGGCTCTGGGGCCAACGTCCTGACTTTC
TRBJ1-3	TRBV5-1	once	NA	CASSLGLTLGNTIYF	TGCGCCAGCAGCTTAGGACTCACCTTGGGAAACACCATATATTTT
TRBJ1-5	TRBV23-1	NA	NA	CASTQPHQPQHF	TGCGCCAGCACCCAACCCCATCAGCCCCAGCATTTT
TRBJ2-5	TRBV29-1	NA	TRBD2	CSVVGGSRGETQYF	TGCAGCGTTGTAGGCGGGAGTCGGGGAGAGACCCAGTACTTC
TRBJ1-4	TRBV5-1	NA	NA	CASSITGPNEKLFF	TGCGCCAGCAGCATAACAGGGCCCAATGAAAAACTGTTTTTT
TRBJ1-5	TRBV28	once	TRBD1	CAGQEASGFSNQPQHF	TGTGCCGGACAGGAAGCGTCGGGATTCAGCAATCAGCCCCAGCATTTT
TRBJ2-2	TRBV12-5	NA	TRBD2	CASGLGLAGGAAGELFF	TGTGCTAGTGGTTTGGGACTAGCGGGAGGCGCCGCCGGGGAGCTGTTTTTT